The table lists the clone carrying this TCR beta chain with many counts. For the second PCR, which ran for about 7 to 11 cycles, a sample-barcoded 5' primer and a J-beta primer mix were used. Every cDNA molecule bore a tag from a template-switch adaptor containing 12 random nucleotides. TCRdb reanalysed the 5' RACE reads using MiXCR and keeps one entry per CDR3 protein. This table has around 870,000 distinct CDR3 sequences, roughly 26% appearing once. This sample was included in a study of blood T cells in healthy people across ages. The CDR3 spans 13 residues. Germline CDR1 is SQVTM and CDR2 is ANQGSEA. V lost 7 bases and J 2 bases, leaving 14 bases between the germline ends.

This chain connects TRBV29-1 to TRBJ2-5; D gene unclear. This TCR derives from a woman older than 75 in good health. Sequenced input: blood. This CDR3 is CSAGLMIQETQYF. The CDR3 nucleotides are TGCAGCGCTGGATTGATGATACAAGAGACCCAGTACTTC.